This T cell receptor beta chain was sequenced during a study of PD-L1 blockade in urothelial cancer. This CDR3 contains 13 residues. CDR1 MNHNS and CDR2 SASEGT come from the germline V gene. Trimming stripped 3 bases from V and 1 base from J, with 4 bases between. Measured with immunoSEQ multiplex PCR; TCRdb has only the in-frame clones, and not every one. The table includes roughly 60,000 clones, almost 85% detected once. The sample consisted of PBMCs, taken around atezolizumab (anti-PD-L1) treatment. The chain combines TRBV6-1 with TRBJ1-3, with D hard to call. The TCR originated in a man aged 65-85 years with urothelial cancer. CDR3 in amino acids: CASSDRSGNTIYF. In DNA, the CDR3 is TGTGCCAGCAGTGACCGGTCTGGAAACACCATATATTTT.